Shown below are 23 T cell receptor beta chains from a single sample sequenced in a study of blood T cells in healthy people across ages. Together with a sample-barcoded 5' primer, a J-beta primer mix was included in a second PCR lasting roughly 6 to 12 cycles. TCRdb processed the 5' RACE reads anew with MiXCR; each CDR3 protein has one entry. The sample lists 1 million or so distinct CDR3 sequences, 40% to 55% occurring once. Sequenced input: blood. The receptor source for this set is a woman aged 55-69 years in good health.

In its sample, this clonotype was seen many times. The genes are TRBV29-1 and TRBJ1-5; D unresolved. Trimming removed 7 bases from V and 6 bases from J, with 19 bases in between. Looked up from germline, CDR1 is SQVTM and CDR2 is ANQGSEA. The CDR3 consists of 14 residues. The CDR3: CSALTEGRGQPQHF. The CDR3, as DNA: TGCAGCGCCCTCACTGAGGGCCGCGGTCAGCCCCAGCATTTT.

This clonotype has more than one count but fewer than ten. The gene calls are TRBV24-1 and TRBJ1-5; no clear D gene. The CDR3 has 15 amino acids. Trimming pared 5 bases from V and 5 bases from J, leaving 15 bases between. CDR1 is KGHDR and CDR2 is SFDVKD in the germline V gene. CDR3 residues: CATSGTGPQYQPQHF. The CDR3 nucleotides read TGTGCCACCAGTGGTACCGGGCCCCAGTATCAGCCCCAGCATTTT.

The chain couples TRBV10-3 to TRBJ2-1; 9 positions agree with TRBD1. From germline, CDR1 is ENHRY and CDR2 SYGVKD. V lost 6 bases to trimming and J lost 1 base; unmatched junction nucleotides: 1. This CDR3 has 14 residues. For the CDR3, the DNA is TGTGCCATCAGCGGGACAGGGTCCTACAATGAGCAGTTCTTC. Residues: CAISGTGSYNEQFF.

This clonotype was found many times. The chain employs TRBV2 and TRBJ2-4; D perhaps matches TRBD2 (6 bases). The ends were cut back, 4 bases at V and 5 bases at J, with 15 bases in the middle. Germline loops: CDR1 SNHLY, CDR2 FYNNEI. CDR3 size: 15 residues. The CDR3 reads CASSGDFGGENIQYF. As DNA, the CDR3 is TGTGCCAGCAGTGGGGACTTCGGCGGTGAAAACATTCAGTACTTC. Complete variable domain (other parts from reference TRBV2 and TRBJ2-4): EPEVTQTPSHQVTQMGQEVILRCVPISNHLYFYWYRQILGQKVEFLVSFYNNEISEKSEIFDDQFSVERPDGSNFTLKIRSTKLEDSAMYFCASSGDFGGENIQYFGAGTRLSVL.

J is TRBJ2-7 and V is TRBV27; 12 bases align to TRBD2. Germline loops: CDR1 MNHEY, CDR2 SMNVEV (reference sequence). The CDR3 extends over 16 amino acids. V shed 3 bases, J shed 4 bases, and the junction held 7 bases outside the gene matches. The CDR3 nucleotides are TGTGCCAGCAGTTTCCTGACTAGCGGGAGCCCTTACGAGCAGTACTTC. This translates into CASSFLTSGSPYEQYF.

This clonotype has more than one count but fewer than ten. CDR3 residues: CASSLDWTEYEQYF. The CDR3 DNA reads TGTGCCAGCAGTCTCGATTGGACGGAGTACGAGCAGTACTTC. The chain combines TRBV12-3 or TRBV12-4 with TRBJ2-4, with D uncertain. The J call is doubtful: the DNA matches TRBJ2-7 better. This CDR3 has 14 residues.

V and J are TRBV5-1 and TRBJ2-1; 9 bases align to TRBD2. Germline V gives CDR1 SGHRS, CDR2 YFSETQ. With V trimmed by 4 bases and J by 4 bases, 6 bases remained unmatched. This CDR3 spans 15 amino acids. The CDR3 sequence: CASSIGLASYNEQFF. CDR3 nucleotide sequence: TGCGCCAGCAGCATCGGACTAGCGAGTTACAATGAGCAGTTCTTC. Complete variable domain (other parts from reference TRBV5-1 and TRBJ2-1): KAGVTQTPRYLIKTRGQQVTLSCSPISGHRSVSWYQQTPGQGLQFLFEYFSETQRNKGNFPGRFSGRQFSNSRSEMNVSTLELGDSALYLCASSIGLASYNEQFFGPGTRLTVL.

This sequence joins TRBV4-2 and TRBJ2-1, with D perhaps matching TRBD2 (6 bases). The CDR3 covers 14 residues. Germline V gene data show CDR1 as LGHNA and CDR2 as YNFKEQ. The germline V and J ends were trimmed by 4 bases and 8 bases, with 15 bases remaining between them. The CDR3 coding sequence is TGTGCCAGCAGCCCAGGCGGGGTTGGGGATGAGCAGTTCTTC. This codes for CASSPGGVGDEQFF.

This clonotype has more than one count but fewer than ten. The V and J genes are TRBV30 and TRBJ1-2, with D hard to call. In germline, CDR1 is GTSNPN, CDR2 SVGIG (reference sequence). V lost 0 bases, J lost 8 bases, and 10 bases lay in between. The CDR3 extends over 12 amino acids. The CDR3 sequence is CAWSVYAGGYTF. As DNA, the CDR3 is TGTGCCTGGAGTGTATACGCGGGAGGCTACACCTTC.

This clonotype was seen once. CDR3 in DNA: TGTGCCACCAAGAAAGACAGAACCTACGAGCAGTACTTC. Residues: CATKKDRTYEQYF. The rearrangement links TRBV6-5 to TRBJ2-7, with D possibly matching TRBD1 (5 bases). This CDR3 region has 13 residues. The germline V and J ends were trimmed by 10 bases and 2 bases, with 15 bases remaining between them. CDR1 is MNHEY, CDR2 SVGAGI, per germline.

This clonotype appeared a few times. This rearrangement joins TRBV2 to TRBJ2-7; tentatively, D is TRBD1 (5 bases). The germline CDR1 and CDR2 sequences are SNHLY and FYNNEI. The ends were cut back, 7 bases at V and 0 bases at J, with 13 bases in the middle. CDR3 length equals 14 residues. CDR3 protein: CASTAGHFSYEQYF. The CDR3 DNA reads as TGTGCCAGCACCGCAGGACACTTCTCCTACGAGCAGTACTTC. Based on the CDR3 plus reference TRBV2 and TRBJ2-7, the full variable domain is EPEVTQTPSHQVTQMGQEVILRCVPISNHLYFYWYRQILGQKVEFLVSFYNNEISEKSEIFDDQFSVERPDGSNFTLKIRSTKLEDSAMYFCASTAGHFSYEQYFGPGTRLTVT.

This sequence joins TRBV20-1 and TRBJ2-1; D ambiguous. The J call could be wrong; TRBJ2-7 is a better fit for the DNA end. This CDR3 has 14 amino acids. Germline loops: CDR1 DFQATT, CDR2 SNEGSKA (reference sequence). The CDR3 DNA is TGCAGTGCTAGAGCGTCGGCAGTAAACAATGAGCAGTACTTC. This translates into CSARASAVNNEQYF.

The chain recombines TRBV7-9 with TRBJ2-3; 7 bases match TRBD2. With V trimmed by 8 bases and J by 1 base, 6 bases remained unmatched. This CDR3 has 14 amino acids. Germline lookup yields CDR1 SEHNR and CDR2 FQNEAQ (reference sequence). CDR3 residues: CASLASGGTDTQYF. Written as DNA, the CDR3 is TGTGCCAGCTTGGCTAGCGGAGGCACAGATACGCAGTATTTT.

The chain has TRBV7-9 and TRBJ2-4, with D tentatively TRBD2 (5 bases). Germline loops: CDR1 SEHNR, CDR2 FQNEAQ (reference sequence). The CDR3 extends over 14 amino acids. V was shortened by 5 bases and J by 9 bases, with 17 bases between the two germline ends. CDR3 DNA: TGTGCCAGCAGCCTCGGAGCAACTGCGGGCATTCAGTACTTC. Translating gives CASSLGATAGIQYF.

The chain carries TRBV3-1 and TRBJ2-2; 7 bases line up with TRBD1. CDR3 length: 16 amino acids. V trimming: 1 base; J trimming: 1 base; junction bases outside the gene matches: 3. Germline lookup yields CDR1 LGHDT and CDR2 YNNKEL (reference sequence). Here the CDR3 DNA reads TGTGCCAGCAGCCAAGGTCGGGACAGGAACACCGGGGAGCTGTTTTTT. Translated, it gives CASSQGRDRNTGELFF. The full variable domain, completed using reference TRBV3-1 and TRBJ2-2, is DTAVSQTPKYLVTQMGNDKSIKCEQNLGHDTMYWYKQDSKKFLKIMFSYNNKELIINETVPNRFSPKSPDKAHLNLHINSLELGDSAVYFCASSQGRDRNTGELFFGEGSRLTVL.

The V gene is TRBV11-1, the J gene TRBJ2-1, with D perhaps TRBD1 (6 bases). Germline V gives CDR1 SGHAT, CDR2 FQDESV (reference sequence). CDR3 size: 13 residues. The V and J ends lost 5 bases and 8 bases respectively, with 13 bases between them. The CDR3: CASSTGTGDEQFF. CDR3 coding DNA: TGTGCCAGCAGCACAGGGACCGGGGATGAGCAGTTCTTC.

This chain links TRBV12-3 or TRBV12-4 with TRBJ2-3; D unresolved. V shed 6 bases and J shed 0 bases, with 13 bases lying between them. The CDR3 loop spans 15 amino acids. The CDR3 DNA sequence: TGTGCCAGCAGCCGCGACGACGGTAGCACAGATACGCAGTATTTT. This encodes CASSRDDGSTDTQYF.

The chain joins TRBV18 to TRBJ1-1, with D uncertain. The CDR3 covers 13 residues. V was cut by 2 bases and J by 4 bases, with 8 bases left in between. From germline, CDR1 is KGHSH and CDR2 LQKENI. The chain's CDR3 is CASSPSRVTEAFF. The CDR3 DNA reads TGTGCCAGCTCACCATCGAGGGTCACTGAAGCTTTCTTT.

This clonotype was counted between two and nine times. The chain is built from TRBV6-1 and TRBJ2-6; 7 nucleotides align to TRBD2. Germline V CDR1 and CDR2: MNHNS, SASEGT. J lost 0 bases, V lost 11 bases, and 10 bases had no gene match. There are 16 residues in the CDR3. The CDR3 sequence is CASLGGVGSGANVLTF. The DNA for the CDR3 is TGTGCCTCTCTGGGAGGGGTAGGCTCTGGGGCCAACGTCCTGACTTTC.

The rearrangement links TRBV25-1 to TRBJ1-2; D not certain. This CDR3 contains 14 residues. The germline gives CDR1 MGHDK, CDR2 SYGVNS. V lost 6 bases and J 8 bases, leaving 19 bases between the germline ends. CDR3 loop: CASRPITGSGGYTF. In DNA, the CDR3 is TGTGCCAGCAGACCCATTACGGGATCGGGAGGCTACACCTTC.

The V call is TRBV7-8, the J call TRBJ2-5; no firm D call. The CDR3 covers 14 residues. Trimming removed 0 bases from V and 4 bases from J, with 9 bases in between. Per the germline V gene, CDR1 is SGHVS and CDR2 is FQNEAQ. The CDR3 DNA reads as TGTGCCAGCAGCTTAGCCAGGTGGAGAGAGACCCAGTACTTC. Translation gives CASSLARWRETQYF.

In this sample, this clonotype turned up a few times. This chain joins TRBV12-3 or TRBV12-4 and TRBJ2-1; unclear D gene. The CDR3 loop spans 11 amino acids. V lost 3 bases to trimming and J lost 10 bases, with 7 bases between them. CDR3 residues: CASSFRSEQFF. The CDR3 nucleotides are TGTGCCAGCAGTTTCCGGAGCGAGCAGTTCTTC.

The V call is TRBV7-9, the J call TRBJ2-7; D could derive from TRBD1 or TRBD2 (7 bases each). The CDR3 runs to 15 residues. The V end was cut by 3 bases, the J end by 3 bases, with 15 bases between. Germline V gene data show CDR1 as SEHNR and CDR2 as FQNEAQ (reference sequence). CDR3 DNA sequence: TGTGCCAGCAGCTTTTCAGGGGGGGAGAGCTACGAGCAGTACTTC. It yields the protein CASSFSGGESYEQYF.